This T cell receptor (beta chain) was found in a study of T cell repertoires in cytomegalovirus infection. Study-level background: Signatures in public TCR beta sequences pointed to both CMV infection and matching HLA type. General observations from the study: Of the TCR beta families, the public ones yielded a cumulative frequency that identified carriers of CMV plus the relevant HLA. CMV-specific TCR beta clonotypes restricted by HLA-C were the ones dominating the ex vivo response.

Trimming took 5 bases from V and 5 from J; bases not matched to a gene: 5. Germline CDR1 is LGHNT and CDR2 is FRNRAP. CDR3 size: 15 residues. This clonotype has just a few counts. What it binds is unknown. A single record per CDR3 protein comes from TCRdb applying MiXCR to the reads. Of under 600,000 distinct CDR3 sequences in the sample, about 17% are singletons; the top ten hold 20% to 30%. The specimen sequenced was CD8+ T cells from PBMCs. This clonotype originated in a human donor in good health (CMV status not recorded). Some clones in this sample may be carry-over from other donors' samples. V gene TRBV12-5 combines with J gene TRBJ2-1, with 11 bases matching TRBD2. CDR3 nucleotides: TGTGCTAGTGGTCGGACTAGCGGGTACAACAATGAGCAGTTCTTC. This encodes CASGRTSGYNNEQFF.